This T cell receptor beta chain was captured in a study of shared clonotypes between healthy human individuals. Some 30,000 T cell genomes, or around 0.2 ug DNA, went into the sorted-subset replicate PCRs. The data were produced by immunoSEQ multiplex PCR, yet TCRdb's version contains in-frame clones alone and is incomplete. The sample includes roughly 1,000,000 clones, 78% of them seen just once. Study-wide results and caveats: The researchers took only blood, and tissue repertoires probably look different. Compared with clonotypes that all four donors shared, non-shared clonotypes had lower generation probabilities.

For this clone: Antigen: not known.

Trimming removed 6 bases from V and 3 bases from J, with 17 bases in between. The CDR3 runs 15 residues. From germline, CDR1 is ENHRY and CDR2 SYGVKD. The source is a man aged 18 to 30 in good health. Some clones in this sample may be carry-over from other donors' samples. The sequencing sample was made of memory CD4+ T cells from PBMCs. Subset here: CD45RA-negative fraction. This chain links TRBV10-3 with TRBJ1-2, with D perhaps TRBD1 (6 bases). CDR3 amino acids: CAISDARSGDYGYTF. CDR3 sequence (DNA): TGTGCCATCAGCGACGCCAGGTCAGGGGACTATGGCTACACCTTC.